The clone carrying this T cell receptor beta chain was observed a handful of times. The sample originates from a study of response to subunit inactivated influenza vaccine. Germline CDR1 and CDR2: MDHEN and SYDVKM. CDR3 length: 16 residues. V was cut by 6 bases and J by 3 bases, with 21 bases left in between. TCRdb processed the RT-PCR reads anew with MiXCR; each CDR3 protein has one entry. The sample records hundreds of thousands of distinct CDR3 sequences, about a fifth being singletons. The specimen was PBMCs from blood, collected roughly 20 months after vaccination. This chain connects TRBV28 to TRBJ2-7, with D maybe TRBD2 (5 bases). The receptor's source is a man in his fifties or sixties who received an inactivated influenza vaccine. CDR3 residues: CASRGTTATTYYEQYF. CDR3 DNA: TGTGCCAGCAGGGGTACCACCGCGACTACTTACTACGAGCAGTACTTC.